This TCR beta chain is from a study of sequential checkpoint blockade in melanoma (dated by TCRdb to about 2019). In the study overall: Using 1:1 randomization, the trial assigned patients either to first-line nivolumab followed by ipilimumab (arm A) or to ipilimumab followed by nivolumab (arm B). The same lesion was the source of approximately 79% of the matched pre- and post-treatment tumor biopsy pairs. TCRbeta immunosequencing was performed on DNA from roughly 90 pretreatment melanoma tumor samples. Roughly 20 patients had matched tumor biopsies taken before treatment and at week 13, after single-agent nivolumab (arm A) or ipilimumab (arm B). Maintenance nivolumab was given following each of the two trial sequences. The research as a whole found: Tumor T-cell fraction and clonality correlated with PD-L1 staining and CD8+ T-cell counts but not with mutational load. Small sample sizes and reduced statistical power limited the analyses of tumor T-cell fraction within each arm. Clinical benefit was about 30 times more likely to be achieved by patients whose tumor T-cell fraction and clonality increased by week 13. Larger, independent patient cohorts are needed to validate the response-prediction model that combines TCR metrics and mutation burden. Among patients in the nivolumab-first arm (arm A), tumor TIL clonality before treatment was associated with response (P = .04).

This clone was observed at least ten times. The target of this receptor is not known. Per-nucleotide qualities are absent, and no much larger clonotype sits a single base away. The treatment or condition tag for this specimen amounts to: randomized to nivolumab then ipilimumab (arm A) or the reverse (arm B). None of the patients in the trial had previously been given DNA-damaging chemotherapy. Samples came from patients with melanoma in CheckMate 064, a randomized, open-label phase II trial of sequential checkpoint blockade. Genomic DNA from formalin-fixed paraffin-embedded (FFPE) tissue samples was used for tumor TCR sequencing. TCRbeta CDR3 regions were immunosequenced from genomic DNA with the immunoSEQ Assay. Before high-throughput sequencing, genomic DNA was amplified using bias-controlled multiplex PCR. As for the original processing: To quantify the absolute abundance of each unique TCRbeta CDR3 region, the sequences were collapsed and filtered. Clonality, defined as 1 minus Pielou's evenness, was calculated using only productive rearrangements. Tumor T-cell fraction was calculated by normalizing TCRbeta template counts to the amount of usable DNA, which was estimated from several housekeeping genes. A previously published method was used to identify clones with significantly greater frequencies in on-treatment samples than in baseline samples. In its TCRdb copy, this immuneACCESS table keeps in-frame sequences only and misses some clones. Where compared with another copy, unresolved V genes explain less than half of these, and the others have no known cause. V, J and clone size were drawn from that table, and D and trimming were deduced from the DNA. The sample profile shows roughly 7,000 clones; 28% of them were found once. Jointly, the top ten make up about a quarter of the sample.

The germline V gene supplies CDR1 MNHGY and CDR2 SAAAGT. Trimming removed 3 bases from V and 2 bases from J, leaving 12 bases between the germline ends. From the cysteine up to the phenylalanine, the CDR3 has a length of 15 residues. Just the 45-base CDR3 DNA is kept, in frame starting at base 1. The sequence joins TRBV6-8 to TRBJ2-3; a tentative D match to TRBD1 spans 6 bases. This clonotype was sampled from a human donor with melanoma. Sequenced material: tumor tissue (inferred from file names), taken from a patient given nivolumab and ipilimumab in sequence. Read as DNA, the sequence is TGTGCCAGCAGTTATAATACAGGGTACACAGATACGCAGTATTTT. It is translated as CASSYNTGYTDTQYF.